This T cell receptor (beta chain) comes out of a study of T cells in Graves' hyperthyroidism and ophthalmopathy. The TCR beta CDR3 regions underwent amplification using RNA transcripts as the source. The study used the HTBI primer set for a first-round RT-PCR of the TCR CDR3. MiXCR, run by TCRdb on the multiplex PCR reads, gives a single entry per CDR3 protein. This sample has hundreds of thousands of distinct CDR3 sequences, with 20% to 25% found just once. CDR1 is SNHLY, CDR2 FYNNEI, per germline. The junction had 6 bases not matched to a gene; V was cut back by 5 bases and J by 7 bases. CDR3 length equals 14 residues. This clonotype was detected many times.

The source is a man aged 40-55 years with Graves' hyperthyroidism that later progressed to Graves' ophthalmopathy. The sequenced material came from blood. This sequence joins TRBV2 and TRBJ1-5; 9 nucleotides line up with TRBD1. In DNA form, the CDR3 reads TGTGCCAGCAGTTGGGGGACAGGGTGGCAGCCCCAGCATTTT. Residues: CASSWGTGWQPQHF.